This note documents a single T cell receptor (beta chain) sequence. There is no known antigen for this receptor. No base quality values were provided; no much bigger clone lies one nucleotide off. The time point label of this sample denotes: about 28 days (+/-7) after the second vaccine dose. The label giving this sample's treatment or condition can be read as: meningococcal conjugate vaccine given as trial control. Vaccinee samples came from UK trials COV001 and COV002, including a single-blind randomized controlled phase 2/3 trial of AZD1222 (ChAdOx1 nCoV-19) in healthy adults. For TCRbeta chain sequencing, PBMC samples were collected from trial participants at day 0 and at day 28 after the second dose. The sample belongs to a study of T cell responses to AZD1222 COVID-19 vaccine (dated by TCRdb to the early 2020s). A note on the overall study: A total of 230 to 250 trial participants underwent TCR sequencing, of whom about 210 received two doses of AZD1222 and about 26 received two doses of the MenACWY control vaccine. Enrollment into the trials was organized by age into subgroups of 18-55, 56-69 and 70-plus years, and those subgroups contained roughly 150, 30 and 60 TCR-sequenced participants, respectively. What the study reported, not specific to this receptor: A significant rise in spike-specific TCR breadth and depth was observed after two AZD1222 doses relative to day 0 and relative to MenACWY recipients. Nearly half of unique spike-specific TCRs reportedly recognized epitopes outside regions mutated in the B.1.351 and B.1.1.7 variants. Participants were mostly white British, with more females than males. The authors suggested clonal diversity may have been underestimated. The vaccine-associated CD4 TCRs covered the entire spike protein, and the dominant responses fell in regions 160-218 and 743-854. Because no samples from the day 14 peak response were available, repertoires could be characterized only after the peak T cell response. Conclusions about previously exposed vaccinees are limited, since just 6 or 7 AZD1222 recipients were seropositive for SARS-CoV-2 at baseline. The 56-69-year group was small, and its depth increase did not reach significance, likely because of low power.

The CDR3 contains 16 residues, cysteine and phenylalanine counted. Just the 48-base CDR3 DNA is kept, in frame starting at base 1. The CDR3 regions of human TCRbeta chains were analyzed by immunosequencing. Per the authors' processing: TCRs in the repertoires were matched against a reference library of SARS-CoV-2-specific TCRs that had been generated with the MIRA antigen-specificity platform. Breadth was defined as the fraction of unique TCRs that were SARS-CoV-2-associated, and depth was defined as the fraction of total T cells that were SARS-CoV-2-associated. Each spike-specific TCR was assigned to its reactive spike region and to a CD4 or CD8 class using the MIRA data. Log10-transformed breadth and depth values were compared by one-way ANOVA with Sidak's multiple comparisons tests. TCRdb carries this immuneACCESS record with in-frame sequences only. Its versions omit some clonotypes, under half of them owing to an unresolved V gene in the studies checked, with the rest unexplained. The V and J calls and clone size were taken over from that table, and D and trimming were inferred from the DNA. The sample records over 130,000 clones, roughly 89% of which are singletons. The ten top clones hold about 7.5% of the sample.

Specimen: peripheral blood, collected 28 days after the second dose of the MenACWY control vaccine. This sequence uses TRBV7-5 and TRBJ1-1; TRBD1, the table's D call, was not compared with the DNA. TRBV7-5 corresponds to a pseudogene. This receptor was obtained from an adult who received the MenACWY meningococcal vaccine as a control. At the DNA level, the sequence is TGTGCCAGAAGCTTAGCGAAGGGGGTTGTGAACACTGAAGCTTTCTTT. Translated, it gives CARSLAKGVVNTEAFF.